This T cell receptor beta chain was identified during a study of PD-1 blockade in classical Hodgkin lymphoma. Study-level background: Patients got intravenous nivolumab 3 mg/kg every 2 weeks.

V gave up 5 bases and J gave up 4 bases, with 4 bases separating them. This CDR3 is built from 11 residues. Germline-derived CDR1 and CDR2 are SGHTA and FQGNSA. TCRdb keeps only in-frame clones here, not all; method: immunoSEQ multiplex PCR. The table has roughly 150,000 clones, about 78% seen once. Brentuximab vedotin exposure varied, and every patient relapsed after autologous stem cell transplantation. This sequence was found in a human donor with classical Hodgkin lymphoma. The sample was peripheral blood mononuclear cells (PBMCs), taken before the second cycle of nivolumab. The chain couples TRBV7-2 to TRBJ2-3, with no clear D. In DNA form, the CDR3 reads TGTGCCAGCAGCCGGGCAGATACGCAGTATTTT. It encodes CASSRADTQYF.